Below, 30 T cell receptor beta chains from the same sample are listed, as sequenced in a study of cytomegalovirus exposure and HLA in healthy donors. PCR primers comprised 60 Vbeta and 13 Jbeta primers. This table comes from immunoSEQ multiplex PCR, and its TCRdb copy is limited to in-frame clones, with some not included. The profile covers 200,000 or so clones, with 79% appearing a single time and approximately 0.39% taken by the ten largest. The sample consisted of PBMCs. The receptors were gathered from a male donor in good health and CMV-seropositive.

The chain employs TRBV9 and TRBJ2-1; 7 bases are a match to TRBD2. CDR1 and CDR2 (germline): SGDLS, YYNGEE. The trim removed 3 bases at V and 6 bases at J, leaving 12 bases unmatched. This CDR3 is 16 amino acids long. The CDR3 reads CASSALAGDGANEQFF. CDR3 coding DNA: TGTGCCAGCAGCGCCCTGGCGGGAGATGGGGCCAATGAGCAGTTCTTC.

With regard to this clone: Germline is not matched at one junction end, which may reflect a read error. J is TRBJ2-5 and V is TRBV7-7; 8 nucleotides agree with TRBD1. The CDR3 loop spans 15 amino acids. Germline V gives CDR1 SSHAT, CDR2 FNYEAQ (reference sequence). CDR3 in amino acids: CASSFKGQGTETQYF. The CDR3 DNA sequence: TGTGCTAGCAGCTTTAAAGGACAGGGCACAGAGACCCAGTACTTC.

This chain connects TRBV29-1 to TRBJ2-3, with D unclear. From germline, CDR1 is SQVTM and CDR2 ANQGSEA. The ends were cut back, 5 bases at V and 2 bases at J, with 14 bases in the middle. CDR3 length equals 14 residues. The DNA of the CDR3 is TGCAGCGTTCGTACTATCCTACCCACAGATACGCAGTATTTT. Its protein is CSVRTILPTDTQYF.

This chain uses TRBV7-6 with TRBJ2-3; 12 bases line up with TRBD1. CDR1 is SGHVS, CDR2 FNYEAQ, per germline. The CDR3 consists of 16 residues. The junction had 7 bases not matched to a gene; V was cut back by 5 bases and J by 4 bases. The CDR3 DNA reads TGTGCCAGCAGCCACACCGGGACAGGGGGCGCAGATACGCAGTATTTT. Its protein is CASSHTGTGGADTQYF. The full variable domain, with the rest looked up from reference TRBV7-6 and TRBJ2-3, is GAGVSQSPRYKVTKRGQDVALRCDPISGHVSLYWYRQALGQGPEFLTYFNYEAQQDKSGLPNDRFSAERPEGSISTLTIQRTEQRDSAMYRCASSHTGTGGADTQYFGPGTRLTVL.

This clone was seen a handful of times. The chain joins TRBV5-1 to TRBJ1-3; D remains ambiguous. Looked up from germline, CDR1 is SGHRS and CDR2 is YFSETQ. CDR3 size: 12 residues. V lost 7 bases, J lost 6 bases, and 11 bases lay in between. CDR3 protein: CASGSAENTIYF. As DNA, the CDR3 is TGCGCCAGCGGTTCTGCGGAAAACACCATATATTTT.

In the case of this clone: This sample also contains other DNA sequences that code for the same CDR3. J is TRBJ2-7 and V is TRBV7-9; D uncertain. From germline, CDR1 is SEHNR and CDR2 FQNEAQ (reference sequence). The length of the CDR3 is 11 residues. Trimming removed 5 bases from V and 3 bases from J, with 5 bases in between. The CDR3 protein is CASSPSYEQYF. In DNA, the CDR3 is TGTGCCAGCAGCCCCAGCTACGAGCAGTACTTC.

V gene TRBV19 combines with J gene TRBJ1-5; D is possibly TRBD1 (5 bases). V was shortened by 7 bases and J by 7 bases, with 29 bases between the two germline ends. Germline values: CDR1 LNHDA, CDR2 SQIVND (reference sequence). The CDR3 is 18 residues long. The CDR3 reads CASTLILWGNTGGQPQHF. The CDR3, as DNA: TGTGCCAGTACCCTCATCCTATGGGGAAACACAGGCGGCCAGCCCCAGCATTTT.

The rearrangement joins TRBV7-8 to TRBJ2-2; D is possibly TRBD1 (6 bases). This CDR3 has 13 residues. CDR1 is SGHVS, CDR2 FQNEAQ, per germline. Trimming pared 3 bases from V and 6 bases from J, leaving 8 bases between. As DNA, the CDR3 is TGTGCCAGCAGCTTTCCAGGGGCCGGGGAGCTGTTTTTT. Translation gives CASSFPGAGELFF.

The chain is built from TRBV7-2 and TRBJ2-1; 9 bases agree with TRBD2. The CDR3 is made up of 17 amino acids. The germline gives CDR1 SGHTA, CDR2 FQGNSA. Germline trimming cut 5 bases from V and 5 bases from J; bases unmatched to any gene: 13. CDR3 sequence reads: CASSPKDSGRSDNEQFF. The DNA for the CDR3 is TGTGCCAGCAGCCCTAAGGATAGCGGGAGAAGTGACAATGAGCAGTTCTTC.

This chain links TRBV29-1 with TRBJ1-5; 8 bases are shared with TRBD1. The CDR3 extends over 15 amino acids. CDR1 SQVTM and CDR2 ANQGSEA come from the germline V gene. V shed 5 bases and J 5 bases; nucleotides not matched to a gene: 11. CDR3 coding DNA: TGCAGCGTTTCCGAAGGGACAGGTTTAGATCAGCCCCAGCATTTT. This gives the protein CSVSEGTGLDQPQHF. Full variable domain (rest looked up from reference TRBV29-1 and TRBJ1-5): SAVISQKPSRDICQRGTSLTIQCQVDSQVTMMFWYRQQPGQSLTLIATANQGSEATYESGFVIDKFPISRPNLTFSTLTVSNMSPEDSSIYLCSVSEGTGLDQPQHFGDGTRLSIL.

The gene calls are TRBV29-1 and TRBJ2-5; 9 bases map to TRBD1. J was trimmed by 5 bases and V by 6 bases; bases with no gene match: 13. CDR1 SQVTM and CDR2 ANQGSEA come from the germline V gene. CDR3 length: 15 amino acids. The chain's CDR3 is CSVRGDRAVLETQYF. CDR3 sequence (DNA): TGCAGCGTGAGGGGGGACAGGGCAGTCCTGGAGACCCAGTACTTC. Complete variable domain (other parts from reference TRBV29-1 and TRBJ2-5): SAVISQKPSRDICQRGTSLTIQCQVDSQVTMMFWYRQQPGQSLTLIATANQGSEATYESGFVIDKFPISRPNLTFSTLTVSNMSPEDSSIYLCSVRGDRAVLETQYFGPGTRLLVL.

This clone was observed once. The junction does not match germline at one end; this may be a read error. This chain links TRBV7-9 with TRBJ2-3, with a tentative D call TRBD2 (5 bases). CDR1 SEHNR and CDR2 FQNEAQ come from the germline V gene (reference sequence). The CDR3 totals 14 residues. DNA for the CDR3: TGTTCCAGCAGCTTAGGGAGCGACACAGATACGCAGTATTTT. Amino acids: CSSSLGSDTDTQYF. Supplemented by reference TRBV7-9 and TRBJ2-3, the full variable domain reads DTGVSQNPRHKITKRGQNVTFRCDPISEHNRLYWYRQTLGQGPEFLTYFQNEAQLEKSRLLSDRFSAERPKGSFSTLEIQRTEQGDSAMYLCSSSLGSDTDTQYFGPGTRLTVL.

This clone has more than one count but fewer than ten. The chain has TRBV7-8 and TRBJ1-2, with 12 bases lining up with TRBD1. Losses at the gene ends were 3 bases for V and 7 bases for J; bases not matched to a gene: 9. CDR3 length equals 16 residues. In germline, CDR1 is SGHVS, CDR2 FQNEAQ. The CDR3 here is CASSFTSGTGGTGYTF. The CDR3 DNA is TGTGCCAGCAGCTTTACTTCCGGGACAGGGGGCACTGGCTACACCTTC. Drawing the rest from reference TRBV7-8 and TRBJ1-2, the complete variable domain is GAGVSQSPRYKVAKRGQDVALRCDPISGHVSLFWYQQALGQGPEFLTYFQNEAQLDKSGLPSDRFFAERPEGSVSTLKIQRTQQEDSAVYLCASSFTSGTGGTGYTFGSGTRLTVV.

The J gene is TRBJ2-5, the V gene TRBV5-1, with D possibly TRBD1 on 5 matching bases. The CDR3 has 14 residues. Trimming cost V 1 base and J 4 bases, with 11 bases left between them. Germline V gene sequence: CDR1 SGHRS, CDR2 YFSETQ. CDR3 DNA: TGCGCCAGCAGCTTGTTACAGGTTGTAGAGACCCAGTACTTC. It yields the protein CASSLLQVVETQYF.

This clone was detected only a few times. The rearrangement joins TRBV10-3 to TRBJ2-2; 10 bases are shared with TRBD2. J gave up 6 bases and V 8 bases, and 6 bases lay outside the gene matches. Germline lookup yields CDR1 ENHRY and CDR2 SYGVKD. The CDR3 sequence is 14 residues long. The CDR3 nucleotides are TGTGCCATCCTAGCTAGCGGGGGACCCGGGGAGCTGTTTTTT. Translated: CAILASGGPGELFF.

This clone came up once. The CDR3 reads CASSPQGDTIYF. The CDR3 DNA reads TGTGCCAGCAGCCCGCAGGGGGACACCATATATTTT. This chain connects TRBV7-2 to TRBJ1-3; 7 bases fit TRBD1. CDR3 length equals 12 residues. With 5 bases clipped from V and 8 bases from J, the junction kept 3 bases outside the gene matches. Germline CDR1 reads SGHTA; CDR2 reads FQGNSA. The variable domain in full, completed from reference TRBV7-2 and TRBJ1-3, reads GAGVSQSPSNKVTEKGKDVELRCDPISGHTALYWYRQSLGQGLEFLIYFQGNSAPDKSGLPSDRFSAERTGGSVSTLTIQRTQQEDSAVYLCASSPQGDTIYFGEGSWLTVV.

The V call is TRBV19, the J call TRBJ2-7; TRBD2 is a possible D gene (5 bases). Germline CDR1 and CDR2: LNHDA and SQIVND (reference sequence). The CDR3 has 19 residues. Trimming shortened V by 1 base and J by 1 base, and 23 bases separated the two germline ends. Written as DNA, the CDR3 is TGTGCCAGTAGTATAGGATCGCTCCGGAGCGGCTACGTGTCCTACGAGCAGTACTTC. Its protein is CASSIGSLRSGYVSYEQYF.

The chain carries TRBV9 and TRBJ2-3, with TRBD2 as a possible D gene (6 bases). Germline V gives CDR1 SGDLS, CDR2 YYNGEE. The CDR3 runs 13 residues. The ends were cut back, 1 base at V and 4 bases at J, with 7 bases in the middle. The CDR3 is CASSVWRADTQYF. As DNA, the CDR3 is TGTGCCAGCAGCGTATGGAGGGCAGATACGCAGTATTTT.

The CDR3 DNA follows: TGCGCCAACAGGACAGGGAAATGTCGGGAGCAGTACTTC. The encoded protein is CANRTGKCREQYF. This chain links TRBV23-1 with TRBJ2-7, with 8 bases lining up with TRBD1. Being an ORF, TRBV23-1 has a function that is uncertain. After removal of 10 bases from V and 7 bases from J, the junction contained 12 bases not matched to a gene. The CDR3 length is 13 residues.

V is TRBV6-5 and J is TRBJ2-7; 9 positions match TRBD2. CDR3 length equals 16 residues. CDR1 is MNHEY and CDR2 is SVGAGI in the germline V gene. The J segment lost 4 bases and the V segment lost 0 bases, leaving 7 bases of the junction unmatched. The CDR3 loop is CASSYSWLAGNYEQYF. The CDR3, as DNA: TGTGCCAGCAGTTACTCGTGGCTAGCGGGAAATTACGAGCAGTACTTC.

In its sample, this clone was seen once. The DNA for the CDR3 is TGCGCCAGCACCCTCGGGACAGGGGACGGCTACACCTTC. Its protein is CASTLGTGDGYTF. V is TRBV10-2 and J is TRBJ1-2; 10 bases are shared with TRBD1. V gave up 7 bases and J gave up 8 bases; unmatched junction bases: 7. The V gene's germline CDR1 is WSHSY and CDR2 SAAADI. The CDR3 is 13 residues long.

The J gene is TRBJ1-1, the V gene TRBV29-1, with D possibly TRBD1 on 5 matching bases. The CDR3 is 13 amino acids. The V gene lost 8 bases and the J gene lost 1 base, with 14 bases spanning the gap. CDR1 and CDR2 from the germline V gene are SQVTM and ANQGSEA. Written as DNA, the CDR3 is TGCAGCTCTTGGGCGGGGCGGAACACTGAAGCTTTCTTT. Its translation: CSSWAGRNTEAFF.

The chain's CDR3 is CASSYSDRVGDTQYF. The CDR3 DNA reads as TGTGCCAGCAGTTATTCCGACAGGGTCGGAGATACGCAGTATTTT. The chain links TRBV6-5 to TRBJ2-3; 7 nucleotides align to TRBD1. The V gene end was trimmed by 3 bases and the J gene end by 5 bases; junction bases not matched to a gene: 8. CDR3 length: 15 amino acids. Germline V gene sequence: CDR1 MNHEY, CDR2 SVGAGI.

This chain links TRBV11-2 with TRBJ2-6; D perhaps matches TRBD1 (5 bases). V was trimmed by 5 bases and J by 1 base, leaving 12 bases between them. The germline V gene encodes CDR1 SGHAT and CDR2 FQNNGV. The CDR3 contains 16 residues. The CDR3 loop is CASSIIRASGANVLTF. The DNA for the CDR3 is TGTGCCAGCAGCATTATCAGGGCGTCTGGGGCCAACGTCCTGACTTTC.

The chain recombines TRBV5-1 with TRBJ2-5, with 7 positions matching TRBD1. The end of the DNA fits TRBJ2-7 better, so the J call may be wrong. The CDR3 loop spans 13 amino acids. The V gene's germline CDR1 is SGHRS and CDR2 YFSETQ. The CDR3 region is CASSGDSRYEQYF. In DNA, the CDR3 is TGCGCCAGCAGCGGGGACAGCAGATACGAGCAGTACTTC.

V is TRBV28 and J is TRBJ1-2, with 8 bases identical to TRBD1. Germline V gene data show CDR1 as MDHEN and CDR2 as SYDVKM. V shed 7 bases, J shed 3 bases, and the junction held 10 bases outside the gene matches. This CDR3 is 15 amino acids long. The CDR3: CASIGTGAPDYGYTF. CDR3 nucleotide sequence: TGTGCCAGCATTGGGACAGGTGCCCCTGACTATGGCTACACCTTC.

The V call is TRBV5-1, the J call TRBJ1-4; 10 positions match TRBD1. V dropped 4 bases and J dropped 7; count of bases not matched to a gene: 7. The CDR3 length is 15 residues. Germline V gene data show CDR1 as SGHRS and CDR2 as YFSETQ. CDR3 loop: CASSPDRGRSEKLFF. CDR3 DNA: TGCGCCAGCAGCCCTGACAGGGGGCGAAGTGAAAAACTGTTTTTT.

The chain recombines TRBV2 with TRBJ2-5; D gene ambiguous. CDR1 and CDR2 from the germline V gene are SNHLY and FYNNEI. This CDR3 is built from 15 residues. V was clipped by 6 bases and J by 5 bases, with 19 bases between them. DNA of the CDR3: TGTGCCAGCAGACGTCCAGCTAGAGGCTATGAGACCCAGTACTTC. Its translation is CASRRPARGYETQYF.

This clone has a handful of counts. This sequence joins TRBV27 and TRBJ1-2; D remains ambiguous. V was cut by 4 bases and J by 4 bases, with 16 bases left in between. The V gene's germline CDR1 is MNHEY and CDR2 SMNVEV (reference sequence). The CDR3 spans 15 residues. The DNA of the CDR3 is TGTGCCAGCAGTTATGCCGGCTCAGGAATCTATGGCTACACCTTC. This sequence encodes CASSYAGSGIYGYTF.

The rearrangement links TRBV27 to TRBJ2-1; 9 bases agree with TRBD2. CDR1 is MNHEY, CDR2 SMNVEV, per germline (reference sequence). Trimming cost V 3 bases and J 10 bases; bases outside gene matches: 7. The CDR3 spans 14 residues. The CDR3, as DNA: TGTGCCAGCAGTTTCGGGGGGACTAGCCTGGAGCAGTTCTTC. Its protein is CASSFGGTSLEQFF.